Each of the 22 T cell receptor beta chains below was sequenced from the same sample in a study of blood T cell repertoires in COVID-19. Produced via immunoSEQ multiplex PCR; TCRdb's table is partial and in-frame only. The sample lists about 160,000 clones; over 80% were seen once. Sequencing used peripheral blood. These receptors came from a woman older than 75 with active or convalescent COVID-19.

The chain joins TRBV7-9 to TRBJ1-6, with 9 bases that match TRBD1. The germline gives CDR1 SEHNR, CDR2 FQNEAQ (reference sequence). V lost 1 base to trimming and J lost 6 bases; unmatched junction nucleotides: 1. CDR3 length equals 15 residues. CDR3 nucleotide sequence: TGTGCCAGCAGCTTAGTGGACAGGGGTAATTCACCCCTCCACTTT. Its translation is CASSLVDRGNSPLHF.

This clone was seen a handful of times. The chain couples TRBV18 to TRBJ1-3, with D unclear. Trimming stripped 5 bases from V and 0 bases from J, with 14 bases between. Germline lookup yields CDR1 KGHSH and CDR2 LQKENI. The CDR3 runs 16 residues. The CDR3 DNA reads TGTGCCAGCTCATCGGGAGGCCCTAACTCTGGAAACACCATATATTTT. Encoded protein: CASSSGGPNSGNTIYF.

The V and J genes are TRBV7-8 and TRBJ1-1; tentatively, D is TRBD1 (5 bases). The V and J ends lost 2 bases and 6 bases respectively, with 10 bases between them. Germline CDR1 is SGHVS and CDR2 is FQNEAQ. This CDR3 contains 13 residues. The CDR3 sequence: CASSLPRTPEAFF. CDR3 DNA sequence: TGTGCCAGCAGCTTACCCCGGACACCTGAAGCTTTCTTT.

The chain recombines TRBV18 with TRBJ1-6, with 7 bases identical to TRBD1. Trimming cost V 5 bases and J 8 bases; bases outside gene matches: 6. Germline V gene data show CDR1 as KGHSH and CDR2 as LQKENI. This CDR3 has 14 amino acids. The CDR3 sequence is CASSSRDSDSPLHF. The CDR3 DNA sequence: TGTGCCAGCTCATCCAGGGACAGCGATTCACCCCTCCACTTT.

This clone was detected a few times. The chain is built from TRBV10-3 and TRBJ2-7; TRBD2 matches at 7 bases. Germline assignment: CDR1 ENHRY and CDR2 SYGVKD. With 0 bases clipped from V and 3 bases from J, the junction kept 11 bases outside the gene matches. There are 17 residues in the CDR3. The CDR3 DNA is TGTGCCATCAGTGAGTCGAGAGTAGCGGGTTGGATCTACGAGCAGTACTTC. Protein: CAISESRVAGWIYEQYF.

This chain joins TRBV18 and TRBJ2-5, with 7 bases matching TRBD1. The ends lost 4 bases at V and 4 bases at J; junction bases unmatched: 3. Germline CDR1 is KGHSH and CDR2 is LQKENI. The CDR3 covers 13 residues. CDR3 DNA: TGTGCCAGCTCACGGGCAGGGGGAGAGACCCAGTACTTC. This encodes CASSRAGGETQYF. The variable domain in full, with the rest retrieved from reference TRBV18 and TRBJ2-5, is NAGVMQNPRHLVRRRGQEARLRCSPMKGHSHVYWYRQLPEEGLKFMVYLQKENIIDESGMPKERFSAEFPKEGPSILRIQQVVRGDSAAYFCASSRAGGETQYFGPGTRLLVL.

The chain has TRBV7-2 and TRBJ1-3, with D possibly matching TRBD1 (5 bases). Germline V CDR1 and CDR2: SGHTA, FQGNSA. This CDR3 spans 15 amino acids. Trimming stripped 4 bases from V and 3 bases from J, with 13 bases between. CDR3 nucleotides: TGTGCCAGCAGCTCCAGGGCCCCGGGTGGAAACACCATATATTTT. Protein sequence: CASSSRAPGGNTIYF. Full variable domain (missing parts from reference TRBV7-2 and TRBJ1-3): GAGVSQSPSNKVTEKGKDVELRCDPISGHTALYWYRQSLGQGLEFLIYFQGNSAPDKSGLPSDRFSAERTGGSVSTLTIQRTQQEDSAVYLCASSSRAPGGNTIYFGEGSWLTVV.

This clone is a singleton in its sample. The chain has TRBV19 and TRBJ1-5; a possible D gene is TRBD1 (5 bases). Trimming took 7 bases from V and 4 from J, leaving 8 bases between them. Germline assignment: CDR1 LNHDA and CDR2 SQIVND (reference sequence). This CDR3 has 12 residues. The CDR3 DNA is TGTGCCAGTATCGGGGGGAATCAGCCCCAGCATTTT. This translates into CASIGGNQPQHF.

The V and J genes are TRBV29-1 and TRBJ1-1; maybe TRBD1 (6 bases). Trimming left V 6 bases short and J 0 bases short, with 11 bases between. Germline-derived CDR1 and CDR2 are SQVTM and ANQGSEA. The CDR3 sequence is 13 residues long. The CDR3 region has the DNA TGCAGCGTCCTATGGGGGCTGAACACTGAAGCTTTCTTT. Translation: CSVLWGLNTEAFF.

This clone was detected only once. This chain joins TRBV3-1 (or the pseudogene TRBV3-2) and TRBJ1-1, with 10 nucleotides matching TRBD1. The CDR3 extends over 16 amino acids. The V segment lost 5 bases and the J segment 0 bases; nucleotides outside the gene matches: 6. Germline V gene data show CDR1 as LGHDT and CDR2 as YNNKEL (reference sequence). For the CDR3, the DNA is TGTGCCAGCAGCAACCGGGACAGGGGTATGAACACTGAAGCTTTCTTT. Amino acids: CASSNRDRGMNTEAFF.

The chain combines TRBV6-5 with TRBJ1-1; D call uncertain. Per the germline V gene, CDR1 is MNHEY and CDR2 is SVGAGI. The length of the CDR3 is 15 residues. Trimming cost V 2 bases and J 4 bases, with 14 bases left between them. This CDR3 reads CASSYVRLAGTEAFF. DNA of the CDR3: TGTGCCAGCAGTTACGTAAGGCTGGCGGGCACTGAAGCTTTCTTT.

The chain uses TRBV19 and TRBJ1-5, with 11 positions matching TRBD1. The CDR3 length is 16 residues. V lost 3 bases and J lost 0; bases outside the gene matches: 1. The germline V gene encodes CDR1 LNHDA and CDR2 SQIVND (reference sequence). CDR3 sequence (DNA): TGTGCCAGTAGTATCGGACAGGGGGCTAGCAATCAGCCCCAGCATTTT. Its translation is CASSIGQGASNQPQHF.

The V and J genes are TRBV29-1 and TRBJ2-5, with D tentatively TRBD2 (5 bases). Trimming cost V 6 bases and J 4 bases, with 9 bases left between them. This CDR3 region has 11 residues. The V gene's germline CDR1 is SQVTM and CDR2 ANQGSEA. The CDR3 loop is CSVLGGETQYF. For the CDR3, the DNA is TGCAGCGTCCTCGGAGGAGAGACCCAGTACTTC.

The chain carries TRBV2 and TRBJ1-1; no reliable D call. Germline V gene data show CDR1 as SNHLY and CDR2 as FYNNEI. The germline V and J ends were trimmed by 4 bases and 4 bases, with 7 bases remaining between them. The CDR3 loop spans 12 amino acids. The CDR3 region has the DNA TGTGCCAGCAGTGGGTCAGGCACTGAAGCTTTCTTT. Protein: CASSGSGTEAFF. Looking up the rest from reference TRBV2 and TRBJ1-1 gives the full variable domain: EPEVTQTPSHQVTQMGQEVILRCVPISNHLYFYWYRQILGQKVEFLVSFYNNEISEKSEIFDDQFSVERPDGSNFTLKIRSTKLEDSAMYFCASSGSGTEAFFGQGTRLTVV.

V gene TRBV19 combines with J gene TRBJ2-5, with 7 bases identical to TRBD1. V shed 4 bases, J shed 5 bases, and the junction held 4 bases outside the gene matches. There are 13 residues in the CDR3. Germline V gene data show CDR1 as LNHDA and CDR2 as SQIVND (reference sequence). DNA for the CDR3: TGTGCCAGTAGTAGACAGGGTATCGAGACCCAGTACTTC. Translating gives CASSRQGIETQYF. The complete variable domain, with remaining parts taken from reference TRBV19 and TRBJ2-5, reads DGGITQSPKYLFRKEGQNVTLSCEQNLNHDAMYWYRQDPGQGLRLIYYSQIVNDFQKGDIAEGYSVSREKKESFPLTVTSAQKNPTAFYLCASSRQGIETQYFGPGTRLLVL.

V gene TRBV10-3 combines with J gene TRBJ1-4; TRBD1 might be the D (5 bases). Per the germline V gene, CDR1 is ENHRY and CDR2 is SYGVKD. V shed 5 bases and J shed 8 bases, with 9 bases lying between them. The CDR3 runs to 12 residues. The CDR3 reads CAISQGGEKLFF. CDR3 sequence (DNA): TGTGCCATCAGTCAGGGTGGGGAAAAACTGTTTTTT.

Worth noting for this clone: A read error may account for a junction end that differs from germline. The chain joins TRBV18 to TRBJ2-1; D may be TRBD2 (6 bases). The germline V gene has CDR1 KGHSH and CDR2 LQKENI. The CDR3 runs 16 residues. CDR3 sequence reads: CASSPPAGRTYNEQFF. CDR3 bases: TGTGCCAGCTCACCACCCGCAGGGAGGACCTATAATGAGCAGTTCTTC.

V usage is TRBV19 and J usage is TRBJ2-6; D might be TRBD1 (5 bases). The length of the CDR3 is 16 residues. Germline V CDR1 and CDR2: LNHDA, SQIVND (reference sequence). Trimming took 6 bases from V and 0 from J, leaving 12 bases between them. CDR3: CASSPGGHSGANVLTF. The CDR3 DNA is TGTGCCAGTAGCCCCGGCGGACACTCTGGGGCCAACGTCCTGACTTTC.

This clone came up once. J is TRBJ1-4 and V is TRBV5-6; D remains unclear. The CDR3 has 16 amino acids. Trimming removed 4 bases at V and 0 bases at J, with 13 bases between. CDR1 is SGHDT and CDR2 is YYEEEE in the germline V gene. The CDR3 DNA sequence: TGTGCCAGCAGCAATGGGCGGGTTGCAACTAATGAAAAACTGTTTTTT. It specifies CASSNGRVATNEKLFF.

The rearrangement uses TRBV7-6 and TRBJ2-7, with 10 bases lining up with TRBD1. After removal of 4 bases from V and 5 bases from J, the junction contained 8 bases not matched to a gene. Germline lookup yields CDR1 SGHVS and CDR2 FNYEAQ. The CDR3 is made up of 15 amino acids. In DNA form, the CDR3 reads TGTGCCAGCAGCTCCCCAGGGACAGGGGACAACGAGCAGTACTTC. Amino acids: CASSSPGTGDNEQYF.

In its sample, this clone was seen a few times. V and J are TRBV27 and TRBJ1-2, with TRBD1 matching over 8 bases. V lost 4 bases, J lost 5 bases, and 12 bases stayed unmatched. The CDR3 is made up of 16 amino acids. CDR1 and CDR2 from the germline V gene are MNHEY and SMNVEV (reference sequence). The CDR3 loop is CASSSYTGQGEYGYTF. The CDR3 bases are TGTGCCAGCAGTTCCTACACCGGACAGGGAGAGTATGGCTACACCTTC.

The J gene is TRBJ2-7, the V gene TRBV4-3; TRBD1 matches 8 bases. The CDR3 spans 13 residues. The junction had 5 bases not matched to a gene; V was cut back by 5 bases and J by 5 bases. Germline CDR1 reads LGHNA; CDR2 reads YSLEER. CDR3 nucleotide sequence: TGCGCCAGCAGCGAAGGACAGGGCGACGAGCAGTACTTC. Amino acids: CASSEGQGDEQYF.